A single sample is the source of the 20 T cell receptor beta chains below, sequenced in a study of blood T cells in healthy people across ages. Combining a sample-barcoded 5' primer with a J-beta primer mix, a second PCR ran for roughly 6 to 11 cycles. TCRdb independently ran MiXCR on the 5' RACE reads; one entry per CDR3 protein. This table holds about 620,000 distinct CDR3 sequences, around 21% found once. The sequenced sample consisted of blood. Receptors were obtained from a man in his sixties or seventies in good health.

The chain uses TRBV6-2 or TRBV6-3 and TRBJ2-7, with TRBD2 identical over 10 bases. Germline V gene lookup returns CDR1 MNHEY and CDR2 SVGEGT. With V trimmed by 7 bases and J by 2 bases, 23 bases remained unmatched. This CDR3 region has 20 residues. In DNA, the CDR3 is TGTGCCAGCACCGGACTAGCGGAGGATTCATCTCCCCTAAAAGCCTACGAGCAGTACTTC. This gives the protein CASTGLAEDSSPLKAYEQYF.

This clonotype was detected a few times. J is TRBJ2-3 and V is TRBV5-1, with 7 bases matching TRBD2. Losses at the gene ends were 3 bases for V and 2 bases for J; bases not matched to a gene: 9. Per the germline V gene, CDR1 is SGHRS and CDR2 is YFSETQ. This CDR3 is built from 16 residues. CDR3 sequence: CASSSPGGTTTDTQYF. The CDR3 DNA reads TGCGCCAGCAGCTCTCCCGGGGGGACCACCACAGATACGCAGTATTTT. Looking up the rest from reference TRBV5-1 and TRBJ2-3 gives the full variable domain: KAGVTQTPRYLIKTRGQQVTLSCSPISGHRSVSWYQQTPGQGLQFLFEYFSETQRNKGNFPGRFSGRQFSNSRSEMNVSTLELGDSALYLCASSSPGGTTTDTQYFGPGTRLTVL.

In this sample, this clonotype turned up a few times. The V and J genes are TRBV7-2 and TRBJ2-3; 7 bases map to TRBD2. V lost 5 bases and J lost 4; bases outside the gene matches: 12. This CDR3 is built from 16 residues. From germline, CDR1 is SGHTA and CDR2 FQGNSA. This CDR3 is CASSTRAGRGADTQYF. CDR3 in DNA: TGTGCCAGCAGCACCCGAGCGGGACGCGGGGCAGATACGCAGTATTTT.

The chain has TRBV6-5 and TRBJ1-3; 10 bases line up with TRBD1. This CDR3 spans 17 amino acids. With 2 bases clipped from V and 0 bases from J, the junction kept 4 bases outside the gene matches. The germline gives CDR1 MNHEY, CDR2 SVGAGI. CDR3 DNA: TGTGCCAGCAGTTACGGGACAGGGGACTCCTCTGGAAACACCATATATTTT. Encoded protein: CASSYGTGDSSGNTIYF.

A few counts support this clonotype. The gene calls are TRBV6-2 or TRBV6-3 and TRBJ2-2; perhaps TRBD2 as D (6 bases). Germline V gives CDR1 MNHEY, CDR2 SVGEGT. There are 15 residues in the CDR3. Trimming cost V 6 bases and J 4 bases, with 15 bases left between them. CDR3 DNA sequence: TGTGCCAGCAGAGGCGGGACCAGGCCCACCGGGGAGCTGTTTTTT. This encodes CASRGGTRPTGELFF.

This clonotype was picked up a small number of times. The chain has TRBV30 and TRBJ1-4, with D possibly TRBD1 on 6 matching bases. Germline V gives CDR1 GTSNPN, CDR2 SVGIG (reference sequence). V was trimmed by 4 bases and J by 7 bases, leaving 13 bases between them. The CDR3 is 13 residues long. The CDR3 DNA reads TGTGCCTGGACCGGTGGGGGCGGTGAAAAACTGTTTTTT. Translating it yields CAWTGGGGEKLFF. Full variable domain (remainder filled in from reference TRBV30 and TRBJ1-4): SQTIHQWPATLVQPVGSPLSLECTVEGTSNPNLYWYRQAAGRGLQLLFYSVGIGQISSEVPQNLSASRPQDRQFILSSKKLLLSDSGFYLCAWTGGGGEKLFFGSGTQLSVL.

In this sample, this clonotype turned up a few times. This chain joins TRBV28 and TRBJ1-5; D is uncertain. Trimming removed 3 bases from V and 3 bases from J, with 6 bases in between. In germline, CDR1 is MDHEN, CDR2 SYDVKM. This CDR3 comprises 13 residues. CDR3 bases: TGTGCCAGCAGTTTGGCCCCCAATCAGCCCCAGCATTTT. Its translation: CASSLAPNQPQHF. The full variable domain, in which reference TRBV28 and TRBJ1-5 provide the parts outside the CDR3, is DVKVTQSSRYLVKRTGEKVFLECVQDMDHENMFWYRQDPGLGLRLIYFSYDVKMKEKGDIPEGYSVSREKKERFSLILESASTNQTSMYLCASSLAPNQPQHFGDGTRLSIL.

The rearrangement uses TRBV11-2 and TRBJ1-2; D might be TRBD1 (5 bases). This CDR3 has 12 residues. The germline CDR1 and CDR2 sequences are SGHAT and FQNNGV. V was clipped by 3 bases and J by 9 bases, with 11 bases between them. The CDR3 DNA sequence: TGTGCCAGCAGCTTGAGCAGGGCTAGCTACACCTTC. Amino acid sequence: CASSLSRASYTF.

This chain uses TRBV7-2 with TRBJ2-1, with D maybe TRBD2 (6 bases). Trimming removed 3 bases at V and 4 bases at J, with 13 bases between. CDR1 SGHTA and CDR2 FQGNSA come from the germline V gene. The CDR3 length is 15 residues. This CDR3 is CASSFTSSVYNEQFF. The CDR3 DNA follows: TGTGCCAGCAGCTTTACTAGCTCTGTTTACAATGAGCAGTTCTTC.

Details on this clonotype: Since a much larger clone is just one base distant, this may be a read error. The rearrangement uses TRBV20-1 and TRBJ2-4; the match to TRBD2 covers 10 bases. The CDR3 has 16 amino acids. Germline V lookup: CDR1 DFQATT, CDR2 SNEGSKA (reference sequence). The DNA for the CDR3 is TGCAGTGCTGGGGGGACTAGCGCGTTCGCGAAAAACGTTCAGTACTTC. Amino acid sequence: CSAGGTSAFAKNVQYF.

The V and J genes are TRBV28 and TRBJ1-2, with TRBD1 matching over 9 bases. This CDR3 spans 15 amino acids. The trim removed 8 bases at V and 7 bases at J, leaving 14 bases unmatched. Germline assignment: CDR1 MDHEN and CDR2 SYDVKM. The CDR3 loop is CASGLTPGQGGGYTF. In DNA, the CDR3 is TGTGCCAGCGGCCTGACCCCGGGACAGGGTGGTGGCTACACCTTC.

The chain links TRBV3-1 to TRBJ2-5; 10 bases map to TRBD2. V gave up 1 base and J gave up 4 bases; unmatched junction bases: 6. CDR3 length: 16 residues. Germline CDR1 and CDR2: LGHDT and YNNKEL (reference sequence). The CDR3 is CASSQVVSGRRETQYF. In nucleotides, the CDR3 is TGTGCCAGCAGCCAAGTTGTTAGCGGGAGGCGAGAGACCCAGTACTTC.

This clonotype appeared a few times. The chain recombines TRBV19 with TRBJ1-1, with 9 bases that match TRBD1. Germline assignment: CDR1 LNHDA and CDR2 SQIVND (reference sequence). CDR3 length: 15 residues. The J segment lost 1 base and the V segment lost 5 bases, leaving 5 bases of the junction unmatched. The CDR3 region has the DNA TGTGCCAGTAGTCAGGGGGGACAGGGGAACACTGAAGCTTTCTTT. As protein: CASSQGGQGNTEAFF.

This clonotype was seen a handful of times. The chain employs TRBV24-1 and TRBJ2-5, with 9 positions matching TRBD2. The DNA end is a closer match to TRBJ2-1, so the J assignment may be wrong. The CDR3 sequence is 17 residues long. The germline gives CDR1 KGHDR, CDR2 SFDVKD. CDR3 region: CATSDLGFSGSSNEQFF. The CDR3 DNA sequence: TGTGCCACCAGTGATTTGGGCTTTAGCGGGAGCAGTAATGAGCAGTTCTTC.

In its sample, this clonotype was seen a few times. This rearrangement joins TRBV7-8 to TRBJ1-2; 7 bases are shared with TRBD1. The CDR3 length is 13 residues. V was clipped by 4 bases and J by 7 bases; unmatched bases: 6. CDR1 and CDR2 (germline): SGHVS, FQNEAQ. The CDR3 DNA is TGTGCCAGCAGCTACATAGGGGGCGTTGGCTACACCTTC. It encodes CASSYIGGVGYTF.

The rearrangement joins TRBV11-2 to TRBJ2-3; 8 bases agree with TRBD1. This CDR3 has 16 amino acids. Trimming took 5 bases from V and 2 from J; bases not matched to a gene: 9. Per germline, CDR1 SGHAT and CDR2 FQNNGV. The CDR3 bases are TGTGCCAGCAGCCAAGGGACAGGTTTCCTCACAGATACGCAGTATTTT. Protein sequence: CASSQGTGFLTDTQYF.

Here the CDR3 reads CASSFRTSGNYEQYF. DNA for the CDR3: TGTGCCAGCAGTTTTCGAACTAGCGGCAACTACGAGCAGTACTTC. The rearrangement joins TRBV12-3 or TRBV12-4 to TRBJ2-5; 8 bases are shared with TRBD2. The assigned J gene may be wrong: the sequence end matches TRBJ2-7 better. The CDR3 is 15 residues long.

This chain uses TRBV9 with TRBJ2-5; 8 positions agree with TRBD2. CDR3 length equals 16 residues. V gave up 0 bases and J gave up 2 bases; unmatched junction bases: 6. Germline V lookup: CDR1 SGDLS, CDR2 YYNGEE. The CDR3 is CASSVGVAGTQETQYF. The CDR3 nucleotides are TGTGCCAGCAGCGTAGGGGTAGCGGGGACACAAGAGACCCAGTACTTC.

The chain has TRBV5-4 and TRBJ2-1, with 9 positions matching TRBD2. V shed 9 bases, J shed 1 base, and the junction held 5 bases outside the gene matches. Per germline, CDR1 SGHNT and CDR2 YYREEE (reference sequence). The CDR3 has 14 residues. The CDR3 region is CATIAGESYNEQFF. The CDR3 DNA follows: TGTGCCACAATAGCGGGAGAATCCTACAATGAGCAGTTCTTC.

V gene TRBV20-1 combines with J gene TRBJ2-5; 7 nucleotides match TRBD2. This CDR3 spans 15 amino acids. V dropped 6 bases and J dropped 1; count of bases not matched to a gene: 11. CDR1 is DFQATT and CDR2 is SNEGSKA in the germline V gene (reference sequence). CDR3 in amino acids: CSAPSASGTQETQYF. The CDR3 DNA is TGCAGTGCCCCCAGTGCTAGCGGAACCCAAGAGACCCAGTACTTC.